Sequencing of this T cell receptor (beta chain) was carried out in a study of blood T cell repertoires in COVID-19. Clones were read by immunoSEQ multiplex PCR, and TCRdb kept only the in-frame ones, dropping some. The sample shows some 350,000 clones, approximately 89% of them seen only once. V lost 3 bases, J lost 8 bases, and 11 bases stayed unmatched. Germline CDR1 reads SGHNT; CDR2 reads YENEEA. The CDR3 extends over 15 amino acids. The rearrangement joins TRBV11-3 to TRBJ1-2; 8 bases line up with TRBD1. Sequenced input: PBMCs or T cells enriched from blood (not recorded which). The clonotype originates from a man aged 25 to 45 who had recovered from COVID-19. In DNA form, the CDR3 reads TGTGCCAGCAGCTTGACGACAGGGGCGACGGAAGGCTACACCTTC. Residues: CASSLTTGATEGYTF.